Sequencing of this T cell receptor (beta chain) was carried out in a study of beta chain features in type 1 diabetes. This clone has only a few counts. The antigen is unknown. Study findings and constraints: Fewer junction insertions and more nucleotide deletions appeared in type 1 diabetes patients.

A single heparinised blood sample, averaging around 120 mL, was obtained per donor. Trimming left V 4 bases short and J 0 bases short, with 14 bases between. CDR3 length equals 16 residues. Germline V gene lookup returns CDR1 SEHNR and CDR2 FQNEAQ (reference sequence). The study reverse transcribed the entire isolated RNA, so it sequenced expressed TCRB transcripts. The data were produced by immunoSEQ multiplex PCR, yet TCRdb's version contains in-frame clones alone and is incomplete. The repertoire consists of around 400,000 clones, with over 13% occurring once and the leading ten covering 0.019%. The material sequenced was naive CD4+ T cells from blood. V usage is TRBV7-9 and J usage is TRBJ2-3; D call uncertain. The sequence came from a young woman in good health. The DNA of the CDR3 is TGTGCCAGCAGCTCCGTACAAGTTCCCAGCACAGATACGCAGTATTTT. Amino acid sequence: CASSSVQVPSTDTQYF. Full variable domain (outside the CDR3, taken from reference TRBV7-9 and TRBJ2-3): DTGVSQNPRHKITKRGQNVTFRCDPISEHNRLYWYRQTLGQGPEFLTYFQNEAQLEKSRLLSDRFSAERPKGSFSTLEIQRTEQGDSAMYLCASSSVQVPSTDTQYFGPGTRLTVL.